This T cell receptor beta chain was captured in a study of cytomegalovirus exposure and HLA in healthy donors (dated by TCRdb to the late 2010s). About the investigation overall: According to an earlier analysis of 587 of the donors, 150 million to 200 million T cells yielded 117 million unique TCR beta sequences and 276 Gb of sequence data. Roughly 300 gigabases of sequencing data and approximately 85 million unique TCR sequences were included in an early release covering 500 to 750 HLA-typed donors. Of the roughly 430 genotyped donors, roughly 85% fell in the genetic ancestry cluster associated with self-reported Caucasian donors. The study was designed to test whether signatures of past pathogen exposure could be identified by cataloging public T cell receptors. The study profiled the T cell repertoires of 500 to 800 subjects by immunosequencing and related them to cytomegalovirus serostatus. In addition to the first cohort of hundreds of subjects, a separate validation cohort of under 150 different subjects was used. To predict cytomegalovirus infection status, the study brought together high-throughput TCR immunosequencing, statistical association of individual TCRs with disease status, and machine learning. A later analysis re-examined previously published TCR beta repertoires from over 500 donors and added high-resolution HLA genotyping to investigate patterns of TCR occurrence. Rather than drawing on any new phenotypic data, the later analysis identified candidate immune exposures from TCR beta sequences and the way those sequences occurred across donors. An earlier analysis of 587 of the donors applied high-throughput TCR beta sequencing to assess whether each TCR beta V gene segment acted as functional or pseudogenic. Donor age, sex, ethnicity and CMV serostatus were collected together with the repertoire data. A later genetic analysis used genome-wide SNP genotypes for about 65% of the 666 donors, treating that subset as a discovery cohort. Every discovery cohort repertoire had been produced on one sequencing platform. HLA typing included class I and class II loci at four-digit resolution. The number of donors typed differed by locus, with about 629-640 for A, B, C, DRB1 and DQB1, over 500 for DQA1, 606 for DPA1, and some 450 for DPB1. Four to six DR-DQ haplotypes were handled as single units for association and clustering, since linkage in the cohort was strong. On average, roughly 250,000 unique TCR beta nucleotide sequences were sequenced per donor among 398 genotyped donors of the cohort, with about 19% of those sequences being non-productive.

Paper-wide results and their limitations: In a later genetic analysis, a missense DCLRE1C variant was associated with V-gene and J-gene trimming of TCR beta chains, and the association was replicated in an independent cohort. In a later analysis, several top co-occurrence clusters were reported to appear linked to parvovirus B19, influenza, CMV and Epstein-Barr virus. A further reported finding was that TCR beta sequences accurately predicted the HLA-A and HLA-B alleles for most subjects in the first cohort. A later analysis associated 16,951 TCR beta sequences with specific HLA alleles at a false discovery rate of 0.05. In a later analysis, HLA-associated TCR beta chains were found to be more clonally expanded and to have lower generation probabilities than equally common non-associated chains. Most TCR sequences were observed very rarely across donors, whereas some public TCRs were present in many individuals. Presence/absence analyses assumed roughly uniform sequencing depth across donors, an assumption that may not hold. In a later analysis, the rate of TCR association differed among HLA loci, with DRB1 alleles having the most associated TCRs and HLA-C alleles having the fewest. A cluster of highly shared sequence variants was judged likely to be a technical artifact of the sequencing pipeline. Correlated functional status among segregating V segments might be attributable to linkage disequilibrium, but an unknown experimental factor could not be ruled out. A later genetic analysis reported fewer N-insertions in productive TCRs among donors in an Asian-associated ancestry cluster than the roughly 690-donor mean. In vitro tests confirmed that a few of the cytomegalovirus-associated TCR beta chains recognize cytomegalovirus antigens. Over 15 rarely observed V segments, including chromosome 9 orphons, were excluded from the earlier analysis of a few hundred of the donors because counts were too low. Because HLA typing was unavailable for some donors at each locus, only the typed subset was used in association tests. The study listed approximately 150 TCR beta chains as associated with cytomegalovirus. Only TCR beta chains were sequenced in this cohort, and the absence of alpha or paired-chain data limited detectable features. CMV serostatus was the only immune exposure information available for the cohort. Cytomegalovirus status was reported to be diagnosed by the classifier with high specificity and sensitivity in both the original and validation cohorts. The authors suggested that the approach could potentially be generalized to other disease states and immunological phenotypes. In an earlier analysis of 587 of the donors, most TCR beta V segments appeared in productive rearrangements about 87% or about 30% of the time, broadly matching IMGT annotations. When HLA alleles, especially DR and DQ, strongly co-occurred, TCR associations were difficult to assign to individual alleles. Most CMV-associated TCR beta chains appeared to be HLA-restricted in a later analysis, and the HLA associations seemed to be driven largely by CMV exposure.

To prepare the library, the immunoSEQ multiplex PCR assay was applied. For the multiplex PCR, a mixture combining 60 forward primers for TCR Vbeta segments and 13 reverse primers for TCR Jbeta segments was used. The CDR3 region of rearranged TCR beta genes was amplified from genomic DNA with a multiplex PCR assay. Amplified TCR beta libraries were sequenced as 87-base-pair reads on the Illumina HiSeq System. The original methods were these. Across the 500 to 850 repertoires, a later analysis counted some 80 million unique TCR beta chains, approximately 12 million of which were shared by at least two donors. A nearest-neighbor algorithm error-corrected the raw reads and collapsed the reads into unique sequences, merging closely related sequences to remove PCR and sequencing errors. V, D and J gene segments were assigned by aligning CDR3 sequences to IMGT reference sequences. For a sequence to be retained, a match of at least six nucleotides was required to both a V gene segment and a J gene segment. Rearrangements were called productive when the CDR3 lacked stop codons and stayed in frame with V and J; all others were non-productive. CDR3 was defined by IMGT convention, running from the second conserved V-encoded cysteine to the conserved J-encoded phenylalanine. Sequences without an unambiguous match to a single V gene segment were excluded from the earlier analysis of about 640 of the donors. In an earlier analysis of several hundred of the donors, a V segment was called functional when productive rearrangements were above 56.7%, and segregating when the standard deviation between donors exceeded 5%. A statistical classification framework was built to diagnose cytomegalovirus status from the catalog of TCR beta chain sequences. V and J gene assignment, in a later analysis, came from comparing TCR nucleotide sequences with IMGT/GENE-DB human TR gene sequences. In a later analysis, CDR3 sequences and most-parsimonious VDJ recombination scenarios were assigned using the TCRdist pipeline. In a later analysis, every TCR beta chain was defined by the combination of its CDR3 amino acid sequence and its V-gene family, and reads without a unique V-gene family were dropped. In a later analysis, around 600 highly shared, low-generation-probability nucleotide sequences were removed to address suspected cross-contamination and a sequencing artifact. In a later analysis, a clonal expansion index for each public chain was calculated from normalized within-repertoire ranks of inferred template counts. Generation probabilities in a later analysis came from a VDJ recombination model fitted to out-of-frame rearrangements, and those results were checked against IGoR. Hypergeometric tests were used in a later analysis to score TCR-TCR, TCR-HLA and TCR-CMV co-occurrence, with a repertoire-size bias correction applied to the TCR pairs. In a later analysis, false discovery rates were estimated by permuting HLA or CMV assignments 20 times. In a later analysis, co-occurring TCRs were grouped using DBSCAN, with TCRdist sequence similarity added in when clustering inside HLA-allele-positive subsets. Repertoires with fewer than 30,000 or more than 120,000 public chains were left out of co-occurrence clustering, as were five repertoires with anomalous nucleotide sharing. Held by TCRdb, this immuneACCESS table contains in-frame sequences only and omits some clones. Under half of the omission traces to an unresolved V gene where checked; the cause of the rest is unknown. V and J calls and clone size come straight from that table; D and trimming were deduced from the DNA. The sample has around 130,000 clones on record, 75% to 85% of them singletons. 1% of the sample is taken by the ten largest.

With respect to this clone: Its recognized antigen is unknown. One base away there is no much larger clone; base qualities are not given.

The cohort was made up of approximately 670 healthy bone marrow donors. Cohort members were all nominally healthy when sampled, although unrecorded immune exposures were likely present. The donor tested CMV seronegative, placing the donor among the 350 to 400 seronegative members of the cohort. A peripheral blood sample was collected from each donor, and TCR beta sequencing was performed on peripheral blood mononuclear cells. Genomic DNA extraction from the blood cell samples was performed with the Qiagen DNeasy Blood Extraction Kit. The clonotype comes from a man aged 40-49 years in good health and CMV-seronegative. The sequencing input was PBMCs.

The CDR3 has the sequence CASSNYNEQYF. The nucleotide sequence reads TGTGCCAGCAGTAACTATAACGAGCAGTACTTC. Here the chain combines TRBV6-5 and TRBJ2-7; the D gene remains uncertain. The germline V gene specifies MNHEY as CDR1 and SVGAGI as CDR2. The CDR3 runs 11 residues from the cysteine to the phenylalanine. The read is trimmed to its CDR3 DNA, 33 bases read in frame from base 1. V loses 5 bases of germline sequence and J loses 5 bases, and the interval between the two ends is 7 bases.